This T cell receptor beta chain was captured in a study of blood T cell repertoires in COVID-19. Background on the study: T cells, B-cell-depleted T cells, or PBMCs supplied cDNA or gDNA.

Deletions cut 2 bases from V and 3 bases from J, with 22 bases between. CDR1 and CDR2 from the germline V gene are KGHSH and LQKENI. There are 18 residues in the CDR3. Method: immunoSEQ multiplex PCR; TCRdb's copy keeps in-frame clones and lacks some. The sample comprises 200,000 to 250,000 clones, roughly 90% of which are singletons, and under 7% rests with the top ten. Sequencing used peripheral blood. The J gene is TRBJ1-1, the V gene TRBV18, with D maybe TRBD1 (6 bases). The receptor was isolated from a man in his 60s who had recovered from COVID-19. CDR3 protein: CASSPSIVGVGGDTEAFF. The CDR3 bases are TGTGCCAGCTCACCAAGTATCGTAGGAGTAGGGGGAGACACTGAAGCTTTCTTT.